This T cell receptor (beta chain) is from a study of neoadjuvant anti-PD-1 for oral cavity cancer. The sample's time point: after neoadjuvant nivolumab, at surgical resection. Germline-derived CDR1 and CDR2 are MNHEY and SVGAGI. This CDR3 is 15 amino acids long. V lost 0 bases and J lost 5, with 13 bases in between. Repertoires were generated with immunoSEQ multiplex PCR, while TCRdb's copy carries only in-frame clones and drops some. The sample includes approximately 37,000 clones, over 30% of them seen just once. Source: tumor tissue, taken after nivolumab (anti-PD-1) treatment. This sequence was found in a person aged 35-79 years with oral cavity squamous cell carcinoma. The V and J genes are TRBV6-5 and TRBJ1-2; possibly TRBD1 for D (6 bases). As DNA, the CDR3 is TGTGCCAGCAGTTACTCGAGGGTAGGGGGATATGGCTACACCTTC. This gives the protein CASSYSRVGGYGYTF.